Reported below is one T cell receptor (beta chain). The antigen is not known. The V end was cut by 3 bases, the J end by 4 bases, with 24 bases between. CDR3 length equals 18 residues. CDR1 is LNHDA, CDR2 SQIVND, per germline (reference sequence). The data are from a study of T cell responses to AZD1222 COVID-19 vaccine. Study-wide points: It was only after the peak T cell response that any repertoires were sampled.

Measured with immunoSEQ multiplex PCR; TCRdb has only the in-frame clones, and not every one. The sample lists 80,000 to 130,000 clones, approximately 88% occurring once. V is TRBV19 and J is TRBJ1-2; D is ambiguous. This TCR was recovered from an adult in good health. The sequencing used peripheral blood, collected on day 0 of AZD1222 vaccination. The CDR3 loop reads CASSISLAKGRSFYGYTF. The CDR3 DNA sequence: TGTGCCAGTAGTATTAGCCTCGCGAAAGGACGGAGCTTCTATGGCTACACCTTC.